A single sample gave rise to the 10 T cell receptor beta chains below, sequenced in a study of STAT5B mutations in CD4+ large granular lymphocyte leukemia. TCRdb's copy holds only in-frame clones and misses some; the assay was immunoSEQ multiplex PCR. The sample has tens of thousands of clones, about four fifths seen once. Sequences were obtained from CD4+ T cells from blood buffy coats. These receptors were taken from a human donor in good health.

Here the CDR3 DNA reads TGTGCCAGCAAAGGACAGCTGAACACTGAAGCTTTCTTT. Amino acids: CASKGQLNTEAFF. The chain recombines TRBV14 with TRBJ1-1, with D possibly matching TRBD1 (6 bases). The germline V and J ends were trimmed by 7 bases and 0 bases, with 9 bases remaining between them. This CDR3 has 13 residues. Germline CDR1 and CDR2: SGHDN and FVKESK.

The rearrangement joins TRBV14 to TRBJ1-1, with D possibly TRBD1 on 6 matching bases. Per the germline V gene, CDR1 is SGHDN and CDR2 is FVKESK. V was cut by 1 base and J by 3 bases, with 15 bases left in between. This CDR3 region has 16 residues. The CDR3 DNA follows: TGTGCCAGCAGCCAAGGAAGGGGGGGATGGGACACTGAAGCTTTCTTT. This sequence encodes CASSQGRGGWDTEAFF.

The chain has TRBV28 and TRBJ1-2; D gene unclear. The germline CDR1 and CDR2 sequences are MDHEN and SYDVKM. CDR3 length equals 14 residues. Trimming left V 2 bases short and J 13 bases short, with 20 bases between. CDR3 DNA sequence: TGTGCCAGCAGTTTAACGAGGGCACGACGAGAATCCACCTTC. Its protein product is CASSLTRARRESTF.

The chain couples TRBV10-3 to TRBJ2-1; 9 positions match TRBD2. Germline trimming cut 2 bases from V and 8 bases from J; bases unmatched to any gene: 7. CDR3 length equals 15 residues. Germline values: CDR1 ENHRY, CDR2 SYGVKD. This CDR3 reads CAISEDSGRWDEQFF. The CDR3 bases are TGTGCCATCAGTGAGGACAGCGGGAGGTGGGATGAGCAGTTCTTC.

The chain employs TRBV10-3 and TRBJ2-5, with 11 bases lining up with TRBD1. The CDR3 totals 15 residues. V lost 5 bases and J lost 5; bases outside the gene matches: 7. From germline, CDR1 is ENHRY and CDR2 SYGVKD. The CDR3 nucleotides are TGTGCCATCAGTCCCGGACAGGGGGCTGAGGAGACCCAGTACTTC. This translates into CAISPGQGAEETQYF.

This sequence joins TRBV14 and TRBJ1-2; 7 bases map to TRBD1. CDR3 length: 16 residues. Trimming removed 4 bases from V and 5 bases from J; junction bases left unmatched: 13. The germline gives CDR1 SGHDN, CDR2 FVKESK. The CDR3 reads CASSRVSGTARYGYTF. The CDR3 DNA sequence: TGTGCCAGCAGCCGAGTCTCCGGGACAGCAAGATATGGCTACACCTTC.

The chain links TRBV2 to TRBJ2-7; 10 bases match TRBD1. The germline V gene has CDR1 SNHLY and CDR2 FYNNEI. V trimming: 9 bases; J trimming: 9 bases; junction bases outside the gene matches: 8. The CDR3 is made up of 12 amino acids. DNA for the CDR3: TGTGCCAGTGCGGGACAGGGGTTCAGGCAGTACTTC. This translates into CASAGQGFRQYF.

Written as DNA, the CDR3 is TGTGCCAGCAGCCCCCGGGACGAAGCTTTCTTT. This sequence encodes CASSPRDEAFF. The rearrangement uses TRBV21-1 and TRBJ1-1. TRBV21-1 is a pseudogene segment. There are 11 residues in the CDR3.

The rearrangement uses TRBV10-3 and TRBJ2-7; 8 bases map to TRBD2. V trimming: 5 bases; J trimming: 3 bases; junction bases outside the gene matches: 15. Germline CDR1 and CDR2: ENHRY and SYGVKD. This CDR3 has 17 residues. The CDR3 loop is CAISPLAGNVGFYEQYF. CDR3 DNA: TGTGCCATCAGTCCGCTAGCGGGTAATGTAGGTTTCTACGAGCAGTACTTC.

This clone has just a few counts. The V call is TRBV9, the J call TRBJ2-7; D might be TRBD2 (5 bases). CDR3 size: 15 residues. V lost 3 bases to trimming and J lost 6 bases, with 19 bases between them. Germline values: CDR1 SGDLS, CDR2 YYNGEE. CDR3 DNA: TGTGCCAGCAGCGCCGAGGGTCTTAAGCTCGTCGAGCAGTACTTC. It codes for CASSAEGLKLVEQYF.